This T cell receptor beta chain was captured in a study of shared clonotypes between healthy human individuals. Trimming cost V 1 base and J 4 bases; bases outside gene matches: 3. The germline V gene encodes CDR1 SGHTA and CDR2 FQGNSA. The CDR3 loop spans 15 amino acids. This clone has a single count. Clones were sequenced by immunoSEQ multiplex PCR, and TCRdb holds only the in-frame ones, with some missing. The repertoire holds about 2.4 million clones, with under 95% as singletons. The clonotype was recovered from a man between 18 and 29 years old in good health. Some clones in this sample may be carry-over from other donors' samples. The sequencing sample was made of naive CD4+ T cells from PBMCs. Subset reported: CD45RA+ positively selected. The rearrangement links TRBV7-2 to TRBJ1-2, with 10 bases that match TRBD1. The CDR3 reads CASSLETGGLYGYTF. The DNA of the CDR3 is TGTGCCAGCAGCTTAGAGACAGGGGGCCTCTATGGCTACACCTTC.